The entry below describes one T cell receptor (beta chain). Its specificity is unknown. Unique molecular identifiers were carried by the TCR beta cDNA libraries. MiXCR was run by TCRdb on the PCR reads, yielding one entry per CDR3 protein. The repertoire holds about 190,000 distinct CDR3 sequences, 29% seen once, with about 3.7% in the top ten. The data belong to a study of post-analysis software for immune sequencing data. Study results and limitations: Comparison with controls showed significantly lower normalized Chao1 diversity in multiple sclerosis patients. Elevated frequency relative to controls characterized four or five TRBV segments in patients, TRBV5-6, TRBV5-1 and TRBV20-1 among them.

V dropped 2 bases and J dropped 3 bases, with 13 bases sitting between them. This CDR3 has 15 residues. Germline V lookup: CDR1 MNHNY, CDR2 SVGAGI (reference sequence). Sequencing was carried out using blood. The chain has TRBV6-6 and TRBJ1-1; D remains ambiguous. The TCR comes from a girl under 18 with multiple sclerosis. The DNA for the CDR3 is TGTGCCAGCAGTTACCCCCTAGGAAGAGACACTGAAGCTTTCTTT. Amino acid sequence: CASSYPLGRDTEAFF.